The clone carrying this T cell receptor (beta chain) appeared a few times. Deletions cut 0 bases from V and 2 bases from J, with 9 bases between. Germline V CDR1 and CDR2: SGHRS, YFSETQ. The CDR3 sequence is 15 residues long. One entry per CDR3 protein, called by TCRdb with MiXCR from the 5' RACE reads. This table holds 500,000 to 650,000 distinct CDR3 sequences, about 7.6% found once. This record belongs to a study of identical twins. This sample also appeared in a second study, on yellow fever vaccine responses in identical twins.

The chain links TRBV5-1 to TRBJ2-1, with D tentatively TRBD2 (5 bases). Sequencing was done on a sample of PBMCs. The receptor was isolated from a woman under 30 in good health. CDR3 sequence (DNA): TGCGCCAGCAGCTTGGAGGGAGTTGCCTACAATGAGCAGTTCTTC. Encoded protein: CASSLEGVAYNEQFF.